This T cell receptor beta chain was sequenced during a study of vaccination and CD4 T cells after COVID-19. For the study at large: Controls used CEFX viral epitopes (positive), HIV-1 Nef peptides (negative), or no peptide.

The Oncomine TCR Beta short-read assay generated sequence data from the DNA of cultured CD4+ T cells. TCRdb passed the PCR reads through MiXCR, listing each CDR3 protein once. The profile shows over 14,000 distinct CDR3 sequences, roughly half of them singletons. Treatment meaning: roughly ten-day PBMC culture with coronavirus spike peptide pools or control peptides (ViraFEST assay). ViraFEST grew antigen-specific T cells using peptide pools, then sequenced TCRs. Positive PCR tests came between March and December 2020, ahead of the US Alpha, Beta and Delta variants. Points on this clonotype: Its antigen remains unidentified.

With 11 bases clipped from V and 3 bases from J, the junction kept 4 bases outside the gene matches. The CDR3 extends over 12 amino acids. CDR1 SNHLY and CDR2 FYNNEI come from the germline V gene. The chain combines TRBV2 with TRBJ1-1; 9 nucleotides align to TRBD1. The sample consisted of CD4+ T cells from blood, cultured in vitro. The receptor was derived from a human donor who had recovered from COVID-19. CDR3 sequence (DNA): TGTGCCTTCCGGGACAGGGACACTGAAGCTTTCTTT. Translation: CAFRDRDTEAFF. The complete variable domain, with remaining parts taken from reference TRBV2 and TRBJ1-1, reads EPEVTQTPSHQVTQMGQEVILRCVPISNHLYFYWYRQILGQKVEFLVSFYNNEISEKSEIFDDQFSVERPDGSNFTLKIRSTKLEDSAMYFCAFRDRDTEAFFGQGTRLTVV.